Shown below are 31 T cell receptor beta chains from a single sample sequenced in a study of STAT5B mutations in CD4+ large granular lymphocyte leukemia. Sequencing was performed with immunoSEQ multiplex PCR; in TCRdb, only in-frame clones are kept and a portion is missing. Among nearly 35,000 clones listed, nearly 90% were seen once. The specimen sequenced was CD4+ T cells from blood buffy coats. The source is a human donor in good health.

The chain employs TRBV5-1 and TRBJ2-7; 15 nucleotides line up with TRBD2. In germline, CDR1 is SGHRS, CDR2 YFSETQ. V trimming: 3 bases; J trimming: 0 bases; junction bases outside the gene matches: 13. The CDR3 consists of 20 residues. The CDR3 DNA reads as TGCGCCAGCAGCTCGCTAGGCCCGGGACTAGCGGGAGGAAGCTCCTACGAGCAGTACTTC. This encodes CASSSLGPGLAGGSSYEQYF.

The genes are TRBV28 and TRBJ2-2; the match to TRBD2 covers 10 bases. The CDR3 has 17 amino acids. Per germline, CDR1 MDHEN and CDR2 SYDVKM. The J segment lost 5 bases and the V segment lost 5 bases, leaving 11 bases of the junction unmatched. The CDR3 coding sequence is TGTGCCAGCAGTCGACAAAAGGCTAGCGGGAGTACCGGGGAGCTGTTTTTT. Translating it yields CASSRQKASGSTGELFF.

The V call is TRBV7-2, the J call TRBJ2-7; a weak D match, TRBD2 (6 bases). V was clipped by 3 bases and J by 7 bases, with 13 bases between them. CDR3 length: 13 residues. The germline V gene encodes CDR1 SGHTA and CDR2 FQGNSA. The CDR3 reads CASSFYTSLEQYF. The CDR3 nucleotides are TGTGCCAGCAGCTTCTATACTAGCCTAGAGCAGTACTTC. Together with reference TRBV7-2 and TRBJ2-7, the CDR3 gives the full variable domain: GAGVSQSPSNKVTEKGKDVELRCDPISGHTALYWYRQSLGQGLEFLIYFQGNSAPDKSGLPSDRFSAERTGGSVSTLTIQRTQQEDSAVYLCASSFYTSLEQYFGPGTRLTVT.

This clone was seen a few times. This chain's CDR3 is CASRTGTGGNTEAFF. The CDR3 DNA follows: TGTGCCAGCAGGACCGGGACAGGGGGAAACACTGAAGCTTTCTTT. The chain has TRBV6-1 and TRBJ1-1; 11 positions agree with TRBD1. The CDR3 is 15 residues long. V was clipped by 6 bases and J by 2 bases; unmatched bases: 5. Per the germline V gene, CDR1 is MNHNS and CDR2 is SASEGT.

The chain joins TRBV15 to TRBJ2-4; D remains ambiguous. From germline, CDR1 is LNHNV and CDR2 YYDKDF (reference sequence). The CDR3 is made up of 17 amino acids. V was pared by 0 bases and J by 0 bases, with 12 bases between. The CDR3 reads CATSRERQYLAKNIQYF. In DNA, the CDR3 is TGTGCCACCAGCAGAGAGCGGCAGTATCTAGCCAAAAACATTCAGTACTTC.

The chain employs TRBV6-5 and TRBJ2-7; D tentatively reads TRBD1 or TRBD2 (5 bases each). The V end lost 6 bases, the J end lost 0 bases, and 12 bases lay between the germline ends. Germline V gene lookup returns CDR1 MNHEY and CDR2 SVGAGI. The CDR3 extends over 14 amino acids. DNA of the CDR3: TGTGCCAGCAGACCCGGGACCGCCTCCTACGAGCAGTACTTC. Translating gives CASRPGTASYEQYF.

The gene calls are TRBV11-2 and TRBJ2-1; D unclear. The V end lost 2 bases, the J end lost 6 bases, and 11 bases lay between the germline ends. The CDR3 covers 14 residues. Germline lookup yields CDR1 SGHAT and CDR2 FQNNGV. For the CDR3, the DNA is TGTGCCAGCAGCTTAAGGGTCACCACCAATGAGCAGTTCTTC. Residues: CASSLRVTTNEQFF.

This clone was observed a handful of times. V usage is TRBV2 and J usage is TRBJ1-2; weak D call: TRBD1 (5 bases). Trimming shortened V by 2 bases and J by 4 bases, and 11 bases separated the two germline ends. CDR3 length: 14 residues. Germline V CDR1 and CDR2: SNHLY, FYNNEI. The CDR3 DNA reads as TGTGCCAGCAGTGAACGGCAGGGTAGCTATGGCTACACCTTC. It yields the protein CASSERQGSYGYTF.

The chain recombines TRBV13 with TRBJ2-2; D gene ambiguous. Deletions cut 5 bases from V and 1 base from J, with 8 bases between. Germline lookup yields CDR1 PRHDT and CDR2 FYEKMQ (reference sequence). The CDR3 length is 14 residues. DNA for the CDR3: TGTGCCAGCAGCCGTCAACTGAACACCGGGGAGCTGTTTTTT. This translates into CASSRQLNTGELFF.

The rearrangement links TRBV11-2 to TRBJ1-4; a possible D gene is TRBD1 (6 bases). The CDR3 consists of 14 residues. Germline CDR1 SGHAT, CDR2 FQNNGV. V shed 9 bases and J shed 4 bases, with 15 bases lying between them. CDR3 bases: TGTGCCAGGACACGGGGGGGCCATAATGAAAAACTGTTTTTT. It encodes CARTRGGHNEKLFF.

The chain carries TRBV15 and TRBJ2-3; D unclear. V was cut by 8 bases and J by 4 bases, with 13 bases left in between. The germline gives CDR1 LNHNV, CDR2 YYDKDF (reference sequence). This CDR3 is built from 13 residues. The CDR3 protein is CATRRRLADTQYF. CDR3 DNA sequence: TGTGCCACCCGGCGTAGGTTGGCAGATACGCAGTATTTT. The full variable domain, rest sourced from reference TRBV15 and TRBJ2-3, is DAMVIQNPRYQVTQFGKPVTLSCSQTLNHNVMYWYQQKSSQAPKLLFHYYDKDFNNEADTPDNFQSRRPNTSFCFLDIRSPGLGDTAMYLCATRRRLADTQYFGPGTRLTVL.

The genes are TRBV5-1 and TRBJ2-1; 10 bases are a match to TRBD2. With V trimmed by 3 bases and J by 6 bases, 9 bases remained unmatched. This CDR3 is built from 16 residues. The germline V gene has CDR1 SGHRS and CDR2 YFSETQ. CDR3 residues: CASSSRTSGGGNEQFF. The CDR3 coding sequence is TGCGCCAGCAGCTCACGGACTAGCGGAGGGGGCAATGAGCAGTTCTTC. The full variable domain, with the rest looked up from reference TRBV5-1 and TRBJ2-1, is KAGVTQTPRYLIKTRGQQVTLSCSPISGHRSVSWYQQTPGQGLQFLFEYFSETQRNKGNFPGRFSGRQFSNSRSEMNVSTLELGDSALYLCASSSRTSGGGNEQFFGPGTRLTVL.

For the CDR3, the DNA is TGTGCCAGCAGCTTAACCGGGACGGTAGGCGGGGAGCTGTTTTTT. Residues: CASSLTGTVGGELFF. This chain joins TRBV11-3 and TRBJ2-2, with D possibly called TRBD1 or TRBD2 (5 bases each). Deletions cut 2 bases from V and 7 bases from J, with 14 bases between. Germline-derived CDR1 and CDR2 are SGHNT and YENEEA. The CDR3 runs 15 residues.

V usage is TRBV4-1 and J usage is TRBJ2-2; 9 bases match TRBD1. This CDR3 is built from 15 residues. V shed 2 bases and J 6 bases; nucleotides not matched to a gene: 4. Germline-derived CDR1 and CDR2 are MGHRA and YSYEKL. This chain's CDR3 is CASSQRDRDPGELFF. For the CDR3, the DNA is TGCGCCAGCAGCCAACGGGACAGGGACCCCGGGGAGCTGTTTTTT.

J is TRBJ2-5 and V is TRBV19; 7 nucleotides line up with TRBD1. The ends lost 4 bases at V and 1 base at J; junction bases unmatched: 3. The V gene's germline CDR1 is LNHDA and CDR2 SQIVND (reference sequence). The CDR3 spans 14 residues. The CDR3 coding sequence is TGTGCCAGTAGTAAGGGACAGCTCCAAGAGACCCAGTACTTC. Protein: CASSKGQLQETQYF. The full variable domain, with the rest looked up from reference TRBV19 and TRBJ2-5, is DGGITQSPKYLFRKEGQNVTLSCEQNLNHDAMYWYRQDPGQGLRLIYYSQIVNDFQKGDIAEGYSVSREKKESFPLTVTSAQKNPTAFYLCASSKGQLQETQYFGPGTRLLVL.

Only a few counts were recorded for this clone. The V gene is TRBV10-3, the J gene TRBJ1-3, with unresolved D. This CDR3 spans 13 amino acids. The germline V and J ends were trimmed by 0 bases and 8 bases, with 8 bases remaining between them. The germline V gene encodes CDR1 ENHRY and CDR2 SYGVKD. CDR3 bases: TGTGCCATCAGTGAGTCGAGACTCGACACCATATATTTT. It yields the protein CAISESRLDTIYF.

This clone was counted only a few times. The rearrangement uses TRBV6-5 and TRBJ1-4; D remains ambiguous. Germline V gene sequence: CDR1 MNHEY, CDR2 SVGAGI. Trimming removed 0 bases from V and 5 bases from J, with 4 bases in between. This CDR3 has 13 residues. CDR3 protein: CASSYSGNEKLFF. The CDR3 region has the DNA TGTGCCAGCAGTTACTCAGGGAATGAAAAACTGTTTTTT.

This rearrangement joins TRBV29-1 to TRBJ2-3; D gene ambiguous. V was clipped by 5 bases and J by 0 bases, with 15 bases between them. Germline values: CDR1 SQVTM, CDR2 ANQGSEA. CDR3 length: 15 amino acids. The CDR3 loop is CSVLRVAGSTDTQYF. CDR3 nucleotides: TGCAGCGTTCTTCGTGTGGCAGGTAGCACAGATACGCAGTATTTT.

This rearrangement joins TRBV5-1 to TRBJ2-1; 7 bases align to TRBD2. V was pared by 5 bases and J by 0 bases, with 8 bases of the junction left unmatched. This CDR3 contains 16 residues. Germline-derived CDR1 and CDR2 are SGHRS and YFSETQ. The CDR3 spells CASSLTSVSSYNEQFF. The CDR3 DNA reads TGCGCCAGCAGTCTTACTAGCGTCAGCTCCTACAATGAGCAGTTCTTC.

CDR3 sequence: CASSPGLLTGNEQFF. Written as DNA, the CDR3 is TGTGCCAGCAGCCCCGGCCTCCTTACGGGGAATGAGCAGTTCTTC. This chain connects TRBV14 to TRBJ2-1; the D gene is possibly TRBD2 (5 bases). The ends were cut back, 4 bases at V and 7 bases at J, with 17 bases in the middle. Germline V gene data show CDR1 as SGHDN and CDR2 as FVKESK. CDR3 length: 15 residues.

The V call is TRBV7-2, the J call TRBJ1-5, with D unclear. The V and J ends lost 3 bases and 10 bases respectively, with 10 bases between them. The CDR3 consists of 12 residues. Germline V gene sequence: CDR1 SGHTA, CDR2 FQGNSA. CDR3 sequence: CASSFPRSPQHF. CDR3 in DNA: TGTGCCAGCAGCTTCCCTCGGAGCCCCCAGCATTTT. The full variable domain, completed using reference TRBV7-2 and TRBJ1-5, is GAGVSQSPSNKVTEKGKDVELRCDPISGHTALYWYRQSLGQGLEFLIYFQGNSAPDKSGLPSDRFSAERTGGSVSTLTIQRTQQEDSAVYLCASSFPRSPQHFGDGTRLSIL.

The chain links TRBV20-1 to TRBJ2-3; D ambiguous. The CDR3 contains 10 residues. Trimming cost V 7 bases and J 4 bases, with 6 bases left between them. CDR1 DFQATT and CDR2 SNEGSKA come from the germline V gene (reference sequence). This CDR3 is CSGWADTQYF. The CDR3 DNA follows: TGCAGTGGTTGGGCAGATACGCAGTATTTT.

This clone was seen a handful of times. The gene calls are TRBV4-1 and TRBJ1-5; weak D call: TRBD1 (5 bases). Germline V CDR1 and CDR2: MGHRA, YSYEKL. This CDR3 has 16 residues. Trimming took off 6 bases at V and 7 bases at J, with 22 bases between the two ends. CDR3 protein: CASSNTRSGDGQPQHF. The CDR3 coding sequence is TGCGCCAGCAGTAATACAAGGTCGGGGGACGGGCAGCCCCAGCATTTT.

The table lists this clone with a count of one. The chain couples TRBV4-2 to TRBJ2-7, with 8 bases identical to TRBD2. J was trimmed by 3 bases and V by 0 bases; bases with no gene match: 7. The germline V gene has CDR1 LGHNA and CDR2 YNFKEQ. The CDR3 has 16 amino acids. The CDR3 sequence is CASSQDKRELNYEQYF. The CDR3 DNA sequence: TGTGCCAGCAGCCAAGACAAGCGGGAGCTCAACTACGAGCAGTACTTC.

V gene TRBV7-2 combines with J gene TRBJ2-5; 12 bases fit TRBD2. The J call may be faulty, since TRBJ2-7 better matches the DNA end. From germline, CDR1 is SGHTA and CDR2 FQGNSA. This CDR3 region has 14 residues. CDR3 protein: CASSSTSGSYEQYF. In DNA form, the CDR3 reads TGTGCCAGCAGCTCGACTAGCGGGAGTTACGAGCAGTACTTC.

For the CDR3, the DNA is TGTGCCAGCAGTTTAGGGAGCAGGAACCTTGGTGGCTACACCTTC. This gives the protein CASSLGSRNLGGYTF. The V and J genes are TRBV28 and TRBJ1-2; no clear D gene. This CDR3 has 15 amino acids. The V and J ends lost 2 bases and 7 bases respectively, with 17 bases between them. Germline CDR1 and CDR2: MDHEN and SYDVKM.

This chain links TRBV2 with TRBJ1-1; D remains ambiguous. This CDR3 has 13 amino acids. With 4 bases removed from V and 0 bases from J, the gap between germline ends came to 6 bases. CDR1 is SNHLY and CDR2 is FYNNEI in the germline V gene. The CDR3 DNA follows: TGTGCCAGCAGTGTGCAGCTGAACACTGAAGCTTTCTTT. Translation gives CASSVQLNTEAFF.

The rearrangement uses TRBV5-6 and TRBJ2-7; no reliable D call. The V and J ends lost 3 bases and 1 base respectively, with 8 bases between them. The CDR3 runs 13 residues. Germline V gene lookup returns CDR1 SGHDT and CDR2 YYEEEE. The CDR3: CASSYQGSYEQYF. CDR3 DNA sequence: TGTGCCAGCAGCTACCAAGGGTCCTACGAGCAGTACTTC.

The chain links TRBV4-3 to TRBJ2-2; D tentatively fits TRBD1 or TRBD2 (5 bases each). CDR1 and CDR2 from the germline V gene are LGHNA and YSLEER. The length of the CDR3 is 14 residues. V was trimmed by 0 bases and J by 8 bases, leaving 10 bases between them. DNA of the CDR3: TGCGCCAGCAGCCAAGATCGGGACCGAGGGGAGCTGTTTTTT. Translated, it gives CASSQDRDRGELFF.

The chain uses TRBV11-3 and TRBJ2-1, with D maybe TRBD2 (7 bases). Trimming left V 4 bases short and J 4 bases short, with 11 bases between. CDR3 length equals 14 residues. Germline lookup yields CDR1 SGHNT and CDR2 YENEEA. The CDR3 nucleotides are TGTGCCAGCAGCTCGAGGGGGGGATACAATGAGCAGTTCTTC. Its translation: CASSSRGGYNEQFF.

The V call is TRBV9, the J call TRBJ2-1; possible D gene TRBD2, 5 bases. The CDR3 is 14 residues long. Germline CDR1 SGDLS, CDR2 YYNGEE. V shed 2 bases and J shed 8 bases, with 14 bases lying between them. The CDR3 DNA reads as TGTGCCAGCAGCGTCCGAGGAGGCCGGGATGAGCAGTTCTTC. It codes for CASSVRGGRDEQFF.